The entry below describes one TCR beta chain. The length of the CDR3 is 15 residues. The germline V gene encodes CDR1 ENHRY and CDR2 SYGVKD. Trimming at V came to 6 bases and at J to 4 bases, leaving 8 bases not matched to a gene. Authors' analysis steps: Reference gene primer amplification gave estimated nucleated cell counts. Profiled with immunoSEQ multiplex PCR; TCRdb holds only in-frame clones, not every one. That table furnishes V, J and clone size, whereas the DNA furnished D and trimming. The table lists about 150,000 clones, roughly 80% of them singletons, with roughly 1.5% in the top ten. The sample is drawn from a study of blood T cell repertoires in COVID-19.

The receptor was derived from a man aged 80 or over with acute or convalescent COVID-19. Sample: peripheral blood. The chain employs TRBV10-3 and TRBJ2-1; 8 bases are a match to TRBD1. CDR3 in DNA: TGTGCCATCAGCGAGACAGGGGCCGGGTACAATGAGCAGTTCTTC. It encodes CAISETGAGYNEQFF.